Below, 8 T cell receptor beta chains from the same sample are listed, as sequenced in a study of blood T cells in healthy people across ages. The second PCR ran roughly 6 to 11 cycles with a sample-barcoded 5' primer and J-beta primers. Via MiXCR, TCRdb re-called the 5' RACE reads, giving one row per CDR3 protein. This sample carries approximately 2,000,000 distinct CDR3 sequences, 39% of them seen once, and the ten largest clones take 23%. Sequenced material: blood. These receptors were obtained from a human donor in good health.

This clonotype was seen a handful of times. The chain couples TRBV28 to TRBJ2-3; maybe TRBD1 (5 bases). V lost 7 bases, J lost 0 bases, and 17 bases lay in between. Germline V gene sequence: CDR1 MDHEN, CDR2 SYDVKM. The CDR3 extends over 16 amino acids. This chain's CDR3 is CASTLRYRPSTDTQYF. The CDR3 nucleotides read TGTGCCAGCACCCTACGGTACAGGCCCAGCACAGATACGCAGTATTTT.

The CDR3 nucleotides are TGTGCCAGCAGCCCATCCATCCGCACTGAAGCTTTCTTT. Its protein is CASSPSIRTEAFF. The V gene is TRBV13, the J gene TRBJ1-1, with D hard to call. In germline, CDR1 is PRHDT, CDR2 FYEKMQ (reference sequence). This CDR3 is 13 amino acids long. Trimming cost V 5 bases and J 4 bases, with 11 bases left between them.

The sample holds one count of this clonotype. One junction end disagrees with the germline gene, perhaps due to a read error. The chain links TRBV4-2 to TRBJ2-5; D may be TRBD2 (5 bases). CDR1 and CDR2 (germline): LGHNA, YNFKEQ. The CDR3 is 13 residues long. Here the CDR3 reads CAGSQAERETQYF. As DNA, the CDR3 is TGTGCCGGCAGCCAAGCCGAGCGGGAGACCCAGTACTTC.

The sample holds one count of this clonotype. V gene TRBV20-1 combines with J gene TRBJ2-1, with 11 bases identical to TRBD2. J was trimmed by 7 bases and V by 0 bases; bases with no gene match: 8. The CDR3 is made up of 16 amino acids. Looked up from germline, CDR1 is DFQATT and CDR2 is SNEGSKA (reference sequence). CDR3 nucleotides: TGCAGTGCTAGAGACCCTAGCGGGGGGCTGGGGAATGAGCAGTTCTTC. It codes for CSARDPSGGLGNEQFF.

This clonotype was observed a handful of times. V usage is TRBV6-1 and J usage is TRBJ1-4; no firm D call. Germline V gene data show CDR1 as MNHNS and CDR2 as SASEGT. The CDR3 extends over 14 amino acids. The V end was cut by 8 bases, the J end by 8 bases, with 18 bases between. CDR3 protein: CASDYGGGNEKLFF. In DNA, the CDR3 is TGTGCCAGCGATTATGGCGGAGGGAACGAAAAACTGTTTTTT.

This clonotype was seen more than once but under ten times. This chain uses TRBV24-1 with TRBJ2-1; 8 positions agree with TRBD2. Losses at the gene ends were 9 bases for V and 6 bases for J; bases not matched to a gene: 12. Germline V gene sequence: CDR1 KGHDR, CDR2 SFDVKD. The CDR3 covers 15 residues. The CDR3 nucleotides are TGTGCCACCCAACCGGGACTAGGAAATAGCAATGAGCAGTTCTTC. This translates into CATQPGLGNSNEQFF.

The chain is built from TRBV10-3 and TRBJ1-5; D is uncertain. The ends were cut back, 1 base at V and 6 bases at J, with 10 bases in the middle. Germline assignment: CDR1 ENHRY and CDR2 SYGVKD. The CDR3 has 14 residues. CDR3 coding DNA: TGTGCCATCAGTGAGTTCGGTGGAAGTCAGCCCCAGCATTTT. The encoded protein is CAISEFGGSQPQHF.

This clonotype was seen more than once but under ten times. The chain combines TRBV28 with TRBJ2-5, with unresolved D. The CDR3 runs 16 residues. The ends were cut back, 2 bases at V and 5 bases at J, with 18 bases in the middle. CDR1 and CDR2 from the germline V gene are MDHEN and SYDVKM. This CDR3 is CASSLKTYDVIETQYF. The CDR3 coding sequence is TGTGCCAGCAGTTTAAAGACCTATGATGTGATCGAGACCCAGTACTTC.